A single sample is the source of the 30 T cell receptor beta chains below, sequenced in a study of OX40 agonist ivuxolimab in advanced cancers. Profiled with immunoSEQ multiplex PCR; TCRdb holds only in-frame clones, not every one. This table has around 11,000 clones, around 78% appearing once. Here the sequenced sample was CD4+ or CD8+ T cells sorted from blood, taken in a trial of the OX40 agonist ivuxolimab. These receptors were collected from an adult with an advanced solid tumor such as melanoma, head and neck, liver or kidney cancer.

The CDR3: CASRSTGLIDEQYF. The CDR3 DNA follows: TGTGCCAGCAGGTCGACAGGGCTAATCGACGAGCAGTACTTC. The V gene is TRBV6-4, the J gene TRBJ2-5; 7 bases are a match to TRBD1. The J call may not be correct, given that the DNA end is closer to TRBJ2-7. CDR3 length: 14 residues. The germline V gene encodes CDR1 MRHNA and CDR2 SNTAGT.

This clone occurred a few times. The rearrangement joins TRBV29-1 to TRBJ1-1; D is unclear. Germline CDR1 SQVTM, CDR2 ANQGSEA. The V end lost 0 bases, the J end lost 1 base, and 6 bases lay between the germline ends. The CDR3 spans 13 residues. CDR3 region: CSVEENPNTEAFF. CDR3 nucleotide sequence: TGCAGCGTTGAAGAGAACCCGAACACTGAAGCTTTCTTT.

In this sample, this clone turned up once. This chain uses TRBV11-2 with TRBJ2-3; 7 bases match TRBD1. The CDR3 runs 16 residues. From germline, CDR1 is SGHAT and CDR2 FQNNGV. Trimming removed 6 bases from V and 3 bases from J; junction bases left unmatched: 12. Here the CDR3 DNA reads TGTGCCAGCAGAGAAAAAGGGGGCGCTTATACAGATACGCAGTATTTT. It yields the protein CASREKGGAYTDTQYF.

The chain couples TRBV5-1 to TRBJ2-7; 12 positions agree with TRBD1. Trimming took 2 bases from V and 5 from J; bases not matched to a gene: 5. The V gene's germline CDR1 is SGHRS and CDR2 YFSETQ. This CDR3 spans 15 amino acids. CDR3: CASSFTGTGGDEQYF. CDR3 sequence (DNA): TGCGCCAGCAGCTTTACCGGGACAGGGGGCGACGAGCAGTACTTC. Filled out from reference TRBV5-1 and TRBJ2-7, the complete variable domain reads KAGVTQTPRYLIKTRGQQVTLSCSPISGHRSVSWYQQTPGQGLQFLFEYFSETQRNKGNFPGRFSGRQFSNSRSEMNVSTLELGDSALYLCASSFTGTGGDEQYFGPGTRLTVT.

This chain joins TRBV5-5 and TRBJ2-7; D is undetermined. In germline, CDR1 is SGHKS, CDR2 YYEKEE (reference sequence). V was pared by 5 bases and J by 0 bases, with 15 bases between. The CDR3 loop spans 15 amino acids. CDR3: CASSLFDGSSYEQYF. CDR3 DNA: TGTGCCAGCAGTCTCTTTGATGGCAGCTCCTACGAGCAGTACTTC. Looking up the rest from reference TRBV5-5 and TRBJ2-7 gives the full variable domain: DAGVTQSPTHLIKTRGQQVTLRCSPISGHKSVSWYQQVLGQGPQFIFQYYEKEERGRGNFPDRFSARQFPNYSSELNVNALLLGDSALYLCASSLFDGSSYEQYFGPGTRLTVT.

The chain employs TRBV6-1 and TRBJ1-5; D perhaps matches TRBD1 (6 bases). Trimming stripped 6 bases from V and 9 bases from J, with 15 bases between. CDR3 size: 13 residues. CDR1 is MNHNS, CDR2 SASEGT, per germline. The CDR3 nucleotides read TGTGCCAGCAGGAGGGGGGGGCTGATGCCCCAGCATTTT. Translating it yields CASRRGGLMPQHF.

This chain connects TRBV9 to TRBJ1-2, with a possible D match to TRBD1 (5 bases). This CDR3 is 12 amino acids long. Trimming removed 0 bases at V and 7 bases at J, with 7 bases between. Per the germline V gene, CDR1 is SGDLS and CDR2 is YYNGEE. For the CDR3, the DNA is TGTGCCAGCAGCGTAGGAGGGGTTGGCTACACCTTC. Translation gives CASSVGGVGYTF.

The chain couples TRBV7-3 to TRBJ2-7, with 8 nucleotides matching TRBD2. Germline V lookup: CDR1 SGHTA, CDR2 FQGTGA. This CDR3 spans 14 amino acids. V trimming: 5 bases; J trimming: 4 bases; junction bases outside the gene matches: 7. The CDR3 protein is CASSPWTSSYEQYF. The CDR3 DNA follows: TGTGCCAGCAGCCCATGGACTAGCAGTTACGAGCAGTACTTC.

The chain joins TRBV4-2 to TRBJ2-1; 10 bases match TRBD2. Germline CDR1 reads LGHNA; CDR2 reads YNFKEQ. The CDR3 is 16 amino acids. Losses at the gene ends were 0 bases for V and 3 bases for J; bases not matched to a gene: 2. In DNA, the CDR3 is TGTGCCAGCAGCCAAGAAACTAGCGGGAACTACAATGAGCAGTTCTTC. It yields the protein CASSQETSGNYNEQFF.

About this clone itself: A far larger clone differs by one base, so this is likely a read error. The rearrangement joins TRBV5-1 to TRBJ2-7, with D perhaps assigned TRBD1 or TRBD2 (6 bases each). This CDR3 has 15 residues. Germline-derived CDR1 and CDR2 are SGHRS and YFSETQ. V gave up 2 bases and J gave up 3 bases, with 15 bases separating them. CDR3 coding DNA: TGCGCCAGCAGCTTAGGAGGGGGTGTGAGCTACGAGCAGTACTTC. Amino acid sequence: CASSLGGGVSYEQYF.

Judged by abundance, this clone is medium-sized. At the DNA level, this CDR3 is encoded by other sequences in the same sample as well. The genes are TRBV2 and TRBJ1-1; D is ambiguous. This CDR3 region has 12 residues. The germline CDR1 and CDR2 sequences are SNHLY and FYNNEI. V was clipped by 8 bases and J by 4 bases, with 11 bases between them. Here the CDR3 DNA reads TGTGCCAGCTCGCTCCAAGGCACTGAAGCTTTCTTT. Translated, it gives CASSLQGTEAFF.

The V call is TRBV5-1, the J call TRBJ2-1; a weak D match, TRBD1 (6 bases). Trimming removed 0 bases at V and 6 bases at J, with 13 bases between. The CDR3 loop spans 15 amino acids. Germline V gene data show CDR1 as SGHRS and CDR2 as YFSETQ. The CDR3 DNA is TGCGCCAGCAGCTTGGTGGGACAACCGGGCAATGAGCAGTTCTTC. Translating it yields CASSLVGQPGNEQFF.

This clone has just one count. The chain couples TRBV7-9 to TRBJ2-3; TRBD2 aligns across 10 bases. Germline assignment: CDR1 SEHNR and CDR2 FQNEAQ (reference sequence). Germline trimming cut 5 bases from V and 2 bases from J; bases unmatched to any gene: 13. The CDR3 totals 18 residues. This chain's CDR3 is CASSPPVASGSSTDTQYF. In DNA, the CDR3 is TGTGCCAGCAGCCCGCCCGTGGCTAGCGGGAGTTCCACAGATACGCAGTATTTT.

This clone was observed a handful of times. The CDR3 DNA follows: TGTGCCAGCAGCGCGACCTACTACGAGCAGTACTTC. The encoded protein is CASSATYYEQYF. The chain combines TRBV11-3 with TRBJ2-7; D unclear. Germline loops: CDR1 SGHNT, CDR2 YENEEA. V gave up 5 bases and J gave up 3 bases, with 8 bases separating them. The CDR3 sequence is 12 residues long.

The V and J genes are TRBV19 and TRBJ2-7; TRBD1 is a possible D gene (6 bases). V shed 5 bases and J shed 3 bases, with 14 bases lying between them. Germline loops: CDR1 LNHDA, CDR2 SQIVND (reference sequence). The CDR3 consists of 14 residues. CDR3 coding DNA: TGTGCCAGTAGTCCCACCGGGACACTCTACGAGCAGTACTTC. It yields the protein CASSPTGTLYEQYF.

The chain joins TRBV11-2 to TRBJ2-6; D perhaps matches TRBD1 (6 bases). V lost 1 base and J lost 4, with 14 bases in between. Germline assignment: CDR1 SGHAT and CDR2 FQNNGV. CDR3 length: 17 residues. This chain's CDR3 is CASSLATGRSGANVLTF. The CDR3 nucleotides read TGTGCCAGCAGCTTAGCGACAGGTCGCTCGGGGGCCAACGTCCTGACTTTC.

The J gene is TRBJ1-2, the V gene TRBV13, with 10 bases lining up with TRBD1. Germline trimming cut 5 bases from V and 4 bases from J; bases unmatched to any gene: 7. The germline V gene encodes CDR1 PRHDT and CDR2 FYEKMQ (reference sequence). CDR3 length: 15 amino acids. The CDR3 DNA reads TGTGCCAGCAGCCCAGGGACAGGGGCTCCCTATGGCTACACCTTC. Translating gives CASSPGTGAPYGYTF.

The chain has TRBV27 and TRBJ2-7, with 8 bases lining up with TRBD2. The CDR3 totals 14 residues. V dropped 5 bases and J dropped 3; count of bases not matched to a gene: 6. Looked up from germline, CDR1 is MNHEY and CDR2 is SMNVEV (reference sequence). In DNA, the CDR3 is TGTGCCAGCAGTGCCTCCGGGACTAGCTACGAGCAGTACTTC. Its translation is CASSASGTSYEQYF.

The rearrangement links TRBV5-1 to TRBJ1-1, with 10 bases aligning to TRBD1. CDR1 and CDR2 (germline): SGHRS, YFSETQ. This CDR3 contains 14 residues. The V and J ends lost 5 bases and 5 bases, in that order; junction bases with no gene match: 6. The CDR3 sequence: CASRGGQGLTEAFF. CDR3 in DNA: TGCGCCAGCAGGGGGGGACAGGGGTTGACTGAAGCTTTCTTT.

The chain recombines TRBV6-4 with TRBJ2-2; 10 bases match TRBD1. The ends lost 0 bases at V and 4 bases at J; junction bases unmatched: 2. This CDR3 comprises 16 residues. Germline CDR1 is MRHNA and CDR2 is SNTAGT. The CDR3 DNA follows: TGTGCCAGCAGTGACTCAGGGACAGGGGTCACCGGGGAGCTGTTTTTT. Translating it yields CASSDSGTGVTGELFF.

The J gene is TRBJ2-1, the V gene TRBV5-4; tentatively, D is TRBD1 (6 bases). The V gene's germline CDR1 is SGHNT and CDR2 YYREEE (reference sequence). Trimming removed 5 bases at V and 3 bases at J, with 9 bases between. The CDR3 is made up of 13 amino acids. CDR3 residues: CASRMDSYNEQFF. Written as DNA, the CDR3 is TGTGCCAGCAGAATGGACAGCTACAATGAGCAGTTCTTC.

The rearrangement links TRBV30 to TRBJ2-2; D tentatively reads TRBD1 or TRBD2 (5 bases each). Looked up from germline, CDR1 is GTSNPN and CDR2 is SVGIG (reference sequence). The CDR3 length is 14 residues. Between the trimmed V and J ends, which lost 1 base and 3 bases, there was a span of 9 bases. CDR3: CAWSDGTDTGELFF. In nucleotides, the CDR3 is TGTGCCTGGAGTGATGGGACGGACACCGGGGAGCTGTTTTTT.

This clone has only one observation. The chain carries TRBV5-1 and TRBJ2-5, with TRBD2 matching 8 bases. The CDR3 runs 16 residues. From germline, CDR1 is SGHRS and CDR2 YFSETQ. V gave up 4 bases and J gave up 5 bases; unmatched junction bases: 13. Here the CDR3 reads CASSQIPGGPEETQYF. In DNA, the CDR3 is TGCGCCAGCAGCCAAATCCCGGGAGGGCCGGAGGAGACCCAGTACTTC.

The chain links TRBV5-1 to TRBJ2-5, with TRBD2 matching 8 bases. The length of the CDR3 is 13 residues. V lost 2 bases, J lost 5 bases, and 2 bases stayed unmatched. Germline assignment: CDR1 SGHRS and CDR2 YFSETQ. DNA of the CDR3: TGCGCCAGCAGCTTCACGGGAGGGGAGACCCAGTACTTC. Residues: CASSFTGGETQYF. The variable domain in full, with the rest retrieved from reference TRBV5-1 and TRBJ2-5, is KAGVTQTPRYLIKTRGQQVTLSCSPISGHRSVSWYQQTPGQGLQFLFEYFSETQRNKGNFPGRFSGRQFSNSRSEMNVSTLELGDSALYLCASSFTGGETQYFGPGTRLLVL.

The chain joins TRBV7-9 to TRBJ2-5; D perhaps matches TRBD1 (5 bases). Deletions cut 4 bases from V and 4 bases from J, with 13 bases between. CDR3 length equals 14 residues. Looked up from germline, CDR1 is SEHNR and CDR2 is FQNEAQ (reference sequence). CDR3 sequence (DNA): TGTGCCAGCAGCTCACCAGGGTCCGGAGAGACCCAGTACTTC. As protein: CASSSPGSGETQYF.

This clone appeared once. This chain uses TRBV13 with TRBJ2-7; a possible D gene is TRBD2 (6 bases). There are 15 residues in the CDR3. The V gene's germline CDR1 is PRHDT and CDR2 FYEKMQ (reference sequence). V was cut by 0 bases and J by 0 bases, with 9 bases left in between. This chain's CDR3 is CASSLGAGSSYEQYF. Written as DNA, the CDR3 is TGTGCCAGCAGCTTAGGGGCGGGGAGCTCCTACGAGCAGTACTTC.

The rearrangement links TRBV5-6 to TRBJ2-7, with D perhaps TRBD1 (5 bases). The CDR3 is 15 residues long. Trimming left V 1 base short and J 3 bases short, with 14 bases between. The germline V gene has CDR1 SGHDT and CDR2 YYEEEE. The CDR3 region is CASSLSTGHYYEQYF. For the CDR3, the DNA is TGTGCCAGCAGCTTGAGCACAGGCCATTACTACGAGCAGTACTTC.

V gene TRBV6-1 combines with J gene TRBJ2-7; 14 nucleotides agree with TRBD2. CDR3 length: 13 residues. Germline-derived CDR1 and CDR2 are MNHNS and SASEGT. With 8 bases clipped from V and 3 bases from J, the junction kept 0 bases outside the gene matches. Here the CDR3 reads CASGTSGGYEQYF. In nucleotides, the CDR3 is TGTGCCAGCGGGACTAGCGGGGGCTACGAGCAGTACTTC.

The chain uses TRBV11-2 and TRBJ2-2; a weak D match, TRBD1 (6 bases). V was pared by 5 bases and J by 4 bases, with 17 bases between. The germline V gene has CDR1 SGHAT and CDR2 FQNNGV. This CDR3 contains 16 residues. The DNA of the CDR3 is TGTGCCAGCAGCCAGTTCGCAGGGGTTGGCACCGGGGAGCTGTTTTTT. Translating gives CASSQFAGVGTGELFF.

This rearrangement joins TRBV19 to TRBJ1-3; D is unresolved. The V gene's germline CDR1 is LNHDA and CDR2 SQIVND (reference sequence). Trimming shortened V by 1 base and J by 0 bases, and 7 bases separated the two germline ends. This CDR3 has 15 amino acids. Written as DNA, the CDR3 is TGTGCCAGTAGTATAGGGGCCAGCTCTGGAAACACCATATATTTT. This gives the protein CASSIGASSGNTIYF.